The 32 T cell receptor beta chains reported below all come from one sample, sequenced in a study of T cells in localized non-small cell lung cancer. Assay used: immunoSEQ multiplex PCR; TCRdb lists only in-frame clones, some missing. Of roughly 64,000 clones in the sample, roughly 79% are singletons; the top ten hold under 5%. The material was PBMCs, obtained before any cancer treatment. The origin of the receptors is a man aged 35 to 69 with stage II lung adenocarcinoma.

This clone has a handful of counts. The chain combines TRBV7-8 with TRBJ2-7; no clear D. In germline, CDR1 is SGHVS, CDR2 FQNEAQ. The CDR3 loop spans 14 amino acids. Between the trimmed V and J ends, which lost 1 base and 6 bases, there was a span of 13 bases. CDR3 residues: CASSLGLGKFEQYF. In nucleotides, the CDR3 is TGTGCCAGCAGCTTAGGGCTAGGAAAGTTCGAGCAGTACTTC.

This chain joins TRBV7-9 and TRBJ2-7, with 9 bases identical to TRBD2. The V segment lost 1 base and the J segment 7 bases; nucleotides outside the gene matches: 8. CDR3 size: 15 residues. CDR1 and CDR2 from the germline V gene are SEHNR and FQNEAQ (reference sequence). CDR3 sequence (DNA): TGTGCCAGCAGCTTAGATACCGGGACTAGCATGGAGCAGTACTTC. It is translated as CASSLDTGTSMEQYF.

The V gene is TRBV9, the J gene TRBJ2-1; TRBD2 matches at 11 bases. This CDR3 contains 17 residues. The ends lost 0 bases at V and 8 bases at J; junction bases unmatched: 10. Looked up from germline, CDR1 is SGDLS and CDR2 is YYNGEE. Here the CDR3 reads CASSVGGGTSGIDEQFF. The CDR3 bases are TGTGCCAGCAGCGTAGGGGGCGGGACTAGCGGAATTGATGAGCAGTTCTTC.

The V and J genes are TRBV19 and TRBJ1-5; D is uncertain. This CDR3 spans 14 amino acids. The V end lost 7 bases, the J end lost 0 bases, and 10 bases lay between the germline ends. Germline CDR1 reads LNHDA; CDR2 reads SQIVND (reference sequence). In nucleotides, the CDR3 is TGTGCCAGTATGGGCAAAGATAGCAATCAGCCCCAGCATTTT. Its protein product is CASMGKDSNQPQHF.

The chain combines TRBV5-1 with TRBJ2-5, with D perhaps TRBD2 (6 bases). The V and J ends lost 0 bases and 1 base respectively, with 10 bases between them. The length of the CDR3 is 15 residues. Germline assignment: CDR1 SGHRS and CDR2 YFSETQ. CDR3 nucleotides: TGCGCCAGCAGCTTGGCTAGCGCCTTCCAAGAGACCCAGTACTTC. This translates into CASSLASAFQETQYF.

The rearrangement uses TRBV2 and TRBJ2-5; D not certain. This CDR3 comprises 12 residues. Trimming took 4 bases from V and 2 from J, leaving 5 bases between them. Germline CDR1 SNHLY, CDR2 FYNNEI. CDR3: CASSGDQETQYF. The CDR3 DNA is TGTGCCAGCAGTGGGGATCAAGAGACCCAGTACTTC.

V gene TRBV15 combines with J gene TRBJ2-7; TRBD2 matches at 10 bases. Germline values: CDR1 LNHNV, CDR2 YYDKDF (reference sequence). CDR3 length equals 18 residues. The V gene end was trimmed by 6 bases and the J gene end by 7 bases; junction bases not matched to a gene: 21. For the CDR3, the DNA is TGTGCCACCAGATACTCGCGGAGCGGGCTAGCGGGAGTACTTGAGCAGTACTTC. It codes for CATRYSRSGLAGVLEQYF.

The J gene is TRBJ2-1, the V gene TRBV10-3, with 14 bases that match TRBD2. The germline V gene encodes CDR1 ENHRY and CDR2 SYGVKD. The ends lost 7 bases at V and 7 bases at J; junction bases unmatched: 9. This CDR3 spans 16 amino acids. CDR3 region: CAITATSGRDGNEQFF. The CDR3 DNA follows: TGTGCCATCACCGCGACTAGCGGGAGGGATGGGAATGAGCAGTTCTTC.

The chain has TRBV6-6 and TRBJ2-7, with D perhaps matching TRBD1 (6 bases). Germline CDR1 is MNHNY and CDR2 is SVGAGI (reference sequence). Trimming pared 6 bases from V and 6 bases from J, leaving 12 bases between. CDR3 length: 12 residues. Here the CDR3 DNA reads TGTGCCAGCAGCCGACAGGAGATCGAGCAGTACTTC. It is translated as CASSRQEIEQYF.

The chain joins TRBV5-1 to TRBJ2-5; possibly TRBD1 for D (6 bases). CDR3 length equals 13 residues. Trimming removed 7 bases at V and 0 bases at J, with 10 bases between. The germline V gene encodes CDR1 SGHRS and CDR2 YFSETQ. CDR3 in DNA: TGCGCCAGCGGCCGGGACAACCAAGAGACCCAGTACTTC. It codes for CASGRDNQETQYF. Full variable domain (rest looked up from reference TRBV5-1 and TRBJ2-5): KAGVTQTPRYLIKTRGQQVTLSCSPISGHRSVSWYQQTPGQGLQFLFEYFSETQRNKGNFPGRFSGRQFSNSRSEMNVSTLELGDSALYLCASGRDNQETQYFGPGTRLLVL.

V and J are TRBV10-3 and TRBJ1-1; TRBD1 agrees at 7 bases. The trim removed 6 bases at V and 5 bases at J, leaving 9 bases unmatched. The CDR3 has 14 residues. Germline V gene data show CDR1 as ENHRY and CDR2 as SYGVKD. This CDR3 reads CAIRPRQGETEAFF. The CDR3 DNA is TGTGCCATCAGACCAAGACAGGGAGAGACTGAAGCTTTCTTT.

The chain recombines TRBV11-3 with TRBJ1-5, with 9 positions matching TRBD1. The germline gives CDR1 SGHNT, CDR2 YENEEA. This CDR3 comprises 16 residues. After removal of 3 bases from V and 6 bases from J, the junction contained 9 bases not matched to a gene. CDR3 amino acids: CASSFKRTGVGQPQHF. As DNA, the CDR3 is TGTGCCAGCAGCTTTAAAAGGACAGGGGTAGGTCAGCCCCAGCATTTT.

The rearrangement joins TRBV16 to TRBJ1-1; TRBD1 aligns across 9 bases. This CDR3 region has 15 residues. Trimming took 4 bases from V and 4 from J; bases not matched to a gene: 7. Germline CDR1 and CDR2: KGHSY and FQNENV. This CDR3 reads CASSPGTGRITEAFF. In nucleotides, the CDR3 is TGTGCCAGCAGCCCCGGGACAGGGAGGATCACTGAAGCTTTCTTT.

The V and J genes are TRBV10-2 and TRBJ1-4; 10 nucleotides match TRBD1. J was trimmed by 4 bases and V by 0 bases; bases with no gene match: 5. CDR1 and CDR2 (germline): WSHSY, SAAADI. The CDR3 has 17 amino acids. CDR3 nucleotides: TGCGCCAGCAGTGAGTCACTCGACAGGGGGCTTAATGAAAAACTGTTTTTT. Translation: CASSESLDRGLNEKLFF.

The rearrangement joins TRBV9 to TRBJ1-4; 8 bases are shared with TRBD1. The ends lost 4 bases at V and 7 bases at J; junction bases unmatched: 9. CDR1 and CDR2 (germline): SGDLS, YYNGEE. There are 15 residues in the CDR3. The CDR3 sequence is CASSPGGAGLEKLFF. Written as DNA, the CDR3 is TGTGCCAGCAGCCCAGGGGGCGCGGGACTTGAAAAACTGTTTTTT.

V gene TRBV30 combines with J gene TRBJ2-1; the D gene is possibly TRBD1 (6 bases). Per the germline V gene, CDR1 is GTSNPN and CDR2 is SVGIG (reference sequence). Between the trimmed V and J ends, which lost 0 bases and 10 bases, there was a span of 22 bases. The CDR3 extends over 16 amino acids. This chain's CDR3 is CAWSVSGQGLIAEQFF. In DNA, the CDR3 is TGTGCCTGGAGTGTTAGTGGCCAGGGGTTGATAGCCGAGCAGTTCTTC.

J is TRBJ2-2 and V is TRBV11-2; D gene ambiguous. This CDR3 spans 13 amino acids. Trimming cost V 4 bases and J 0 bases, with 3 bases left between them. Per germline, CDR1 SGHAT and CDR2 FQNNGV. The DNA of the CDR3 is TGTGCCAGCAGCTCGCCGAACACCGGGGAGCTGTTTTTT. Translation: CASSSPNTGELFF.

The chain has TRBV6-5 and TRBJ2-5; TRBD1 matches 7 bases. Germline assignment: CDR1 MNHEY and CDR2 SVGAGI. This CDR3 has 14 amino acids. With V trimmed by 6 bases and J by 7 bases, 11 bases remained unmatched. The CDR3 nucleotides read TGTGCCAGCAGGGATGGGACAGTAGCGCGGACCCAGTACTTC. Its protein product is CASRDGTVARTQYF.

The chain employs TRBV6-6 and TRBJ1-3, with 7 bases lining up with TRBD1. V trimming: 2 bases; J trimming: 4 bases; junction bases outside the gene matches: 2. From germline, CDR1 is MNHNY and CDR2 SVGAGI (reference sequence). CDR3 size: 14 residues. The DNA for the CDR3 is TGTGCCAGCAGTTACGGGACAGCCGGAAACACCATATATTTT. Its translation: CASSYGTAGNTIYF.

The rearrangement uses TRBV19 and TRBJ1-2; unclear D gene. Germline lookup yields CDR1 LNHDA and CDR2 SQIVND (reference sequence). V shed 3 bases and J shed 8 bases, with 10 bases lying between them. The CDR3 spans 12 residues. CDR3 sequence (DNA): TGTGCCAGTAGTATCGGACTAGGAGGCTACACCTTC. Residues: CASSIGLGGYTF.

The V and J genes are TRBV7-3 and TRBJ1-1, with TRBD1 matching over 8 bases. The J segment lost 0 bases and the V segment lost 3 bases, leaving 3 bases of the junction unmatched. Germline V gene data show CDR1 as SGHTA and CDR2 as FQGTGA. This CDR3 contains 15 residues. CDR3 nucleotide sequence: TGTGCCAGCAGCTTCTCAGGGGGCATGAACACTGAAGCTTTCTTT. It is translated as CASSFSGGMNTEAFF.

This chain joins TRBV5-6 and TRBJ2-7; D possibly uses TRBD1 or TRBD2 (5 bases each). Germline V gene sequence: CDR1 SGHDT, CDR2 YYEEEE. The CDR3 consists of 13 residues. Trimming cost V 5 bases and J 2 bases, with 11 bases left between them. CDR3 amino acids: CASRHGGTYEQYF. The CDR3 nucleotides read TGTGCCAGCAGGCATGGGGGTACCTACGAGCAGTACTTC. The full variable domain, rest sourced from reference TRBV5-6 and TRBJ2-7, is DAGVTQSPTHLIKTRGQQVTLRCSPKSGHDTVSWYQQALGQGPQFIFQYYEEEERQRGNFPDRFSGHQFPNYSSELNVNALLLGDSALYLCASRHGGTYEQYFGPGTRLTVT.

The chain has TRBV4-1 and TRBJ1-2, with D perhaps matching TRBD1 (5 bases). The V gene lost 0 bases and the J gene lost 1 base, with 12 bases spanning the gap. CDR3 length: 16 amino acids. Germline assignment: CDR1 MGHRA and CDR2 YSYEKL. CDR3 region: CASSQDGRALNYGYTF. CDR3 coding DNA: TGCGCCAGCAGCCAAGACGGCAGGGCCCTTAACTATGGCTACACCTTC.

This clone showed up just once. The gene calls are TRBV18 and TRBJ1-5, with D perhaps matching TRBD1 (5 bases). The CDR3 covers 15 residues. Germline V gene lookup returns CDR1 KGHSH and CDR2 LQKENI. Trimming shortened V by 5 bases and J by 3 bases, and 14 bases separated the two germline ends. DNA for the CDR3: TGTGCCAGCTCATCGACAGTCGGTAACAATCAGCCCCAGCATTTT. This translates into CASSSTVGNNQPQHF.

The chain combines TRBV5-1 with TRBJ2-1; no definite D call. The CDR3 contains 14 residues. CDR1 and CDR2 (germline): SGHRS, YFSETQ. Trimming removed 2 bases from V and 0 bases from J, with 6 bases in between. DNA of the CDR3: TGCGCCAGCAGCTTACCGAACTCCTACAATGAGCAGTTCTTC. Protein: CASSLPNSYNEQFF.

This sequence joins TRBV10-3 and TRBJ1-4, with D maybe TRBD1 (5 bases). Trimming shortened V by 1 base and J by 1 base, and 10 bases separated the two germline ends. The CDR3 is 16 amino acids. From germline, CDR1 is ENHRY and CDR2 SYGVKD. The CDR3 sequence is CAISEFHQGTNEKLFF. The CDR3, as DNA: TGTGCCATCAGTGAGTTCCACCAGGGAACTAATGAAAAACTGTTTTTT.

This rearrangement joins TRBV30 to TRBJ1-1; 10 bases map to TRBD1. Germline lookup yields CDR1 GTSNPN and CDR2 SVGIG (reference sequence). The CDR3 spans 19 residues. V lost 4 bases, J lost 1 base, and 18 bases stayed unmatched. This CDR3 reads CAWTSYLDRGRGSNTEAFF. The CDR3 DNA sequence: TGTGCCTGGACCTCTTATCTAGACAGGGGGCGAGGATCGAACACTGAAGCTTTCTTT. Full variable domain (rest looked up from reference TRBV30 and TRBJ1-1): SQTIHQWPATLVQPVGSPLSLECTVEGTSNPNLYWYRQAAGRGLQLLFYSVGIGQISSEVPQNLSASRPQDRQFILSSKKLLLSDSGFYLCAWTSYLDRGRGSNTEAFFGQGTRLTVV.

This clone was seen more than once but under ten times. This chain uses TRBV9 with TRBJ2-1, with unresolved D. The germline gives CDR1 SGDLS, CDR2 YYNGEE. The CDR3 loop spans 15 amino acids. The ends were cut back, 6 bases at V and 0 bases at J, with 13 bases in the middle. CDR3 sequence reads: CASNFDGSSYNEQFF. In nucleotides, the CDR3 is TGTGCCAGCAACTTTGACGGAAGCTCCTACAATGAGCAGTTCTTC.

This sequence joins TRBV6-5 and TRBJ2-1; 7 nucleotides align to TRBD2. The V and J ends lost 5 bases and 3 bases, in that order; junction bases with no gene match: 4. Germline CDR1 and CDR2: MNHEY and SVGAGI. The CDR3 is 14 residues long. CDR3 sequence: CASSTGGDYNEQFF. In DNA form, the CDR3 reads TGTGCCAGCAGTACTGGGGGGGACTACAATGAGCAGTTCTTC.

The chain employs TRBV7-8 and TRBJ2-7, with 7 bases matching TRBD2. The germline V gene has CDR1 SGHVS and CDR2 FQNEAQ. This CDR3 region has 15 residues. J gave up 5 bases and V 6 bases, and 13 bases lay outside the gene matches. The CDR3 DNA sequence: TGTGCCAGCAGTTTCAGACGGTCCCGGGGGGACGAGCAGTACTTC. Translation: CASSFRRSRGDEQYF.

V usage is TRBV5-6 and J usage is TRBJ2-1; tentatively, D is TRBD2 (6 bases). Trimming pared 3 bases from V and 2 bases from J, leaving 12 bases between. This CDR3 spans 15 amino acids. Germline assignment: CDR1 SGHDT and CDR2 YYEEEE. CDR3 coding DNA: TGTGCCAGCAGCTGGACTACAATTACCTACAATGAGCAGTTCTTC. Translating gives CASSWTTITYNEQFF.

The chain is built from TRBV7-2 and TRBJ2-3, with D unclear. The V and J ends lost 5 bases and 3 bases respectively, with 6 bases between them. The CDR3 extends over 12 amino acids. Germline CDR1 reads SGHTA; CDR2 reads FQGNSA. This CDR3 is CASSPFTDTQYF. CDR3 DNA: TGTGCCAGCAGCCCGTTTACAGATACGCAGTATTTT.